Shown below are 27 T cell receptor beta chains from a single sample sequenced in a study of blood T cell repertoires in COVID-19. Method: immunoSEQ multiplex PCR; TCRdb's copy keeps in-frame clones and lacks some. The profile shows just over 650,000 clones, more than 80% of them singletons. The sequenced sample consisted of peripheral blood. Every receptor here comes from a woman aged 18-29 years with acute or convalescent COVID-19.

This chain connects TRBV6-5 to TRBJ1-3; no reliable D call. CDR3 length equals 13 residues. Trimming took off 7 bases at V and 4 bases at J, with 11 bases between the two ends. Germline V gene lookup returns CDR1 MNHEY and CDR2 SVGAGI. The CDR3 nucleotides are TGTGCCAGCAAGAAAGGAGAAGGAAACACCATATATTTT. Amino acid sequence: CASKKGEGNTIYF.

This chain links TRBV2 with TRBJ1-2; tentative D call: TRBD1 (6 bases). Germline V gene sequence: CDR1 SNHLY, CDR2 FYNNEI. The CDR3 spans 13 residues. The V end was cut by 8 bases, the J end by 1 base, with 11 bases between. CDR3 sequence reads: CASATGHNYGYTF. CDR3 coding DNA: TGTGCCAGCGCGACAGGTCATAACTATGGCTACACCTTC.

The chain recombines TRBV19 with TRBJ2-2, with unresolved D. Deletions cut 2 bases from V and 2 bases from J, with 27 bases between. Germline-derived CDR1 and CDR2 are LNHDA and SQIVND (reference sequence). The length of the CDR3 is 21 residues. CDR3 sequence (DNA): TGTGCCAGTAGTATATTTTGGCAGGCCGCCTCATCATTGTCTAACACCGGGGAGCTGTTTTTT. This encodes CASSIFWQAASSLSNTGELFF.

The chain joins TRBV24-1 to TRBJ2-5, with 7 bases identical to TRBD1. V gave up 4 bases and J gave up 4 bases; unmatched junction bases: 5. Germline CDR1 and CDR2: KGHDR and SFDVKD. CDR3 length equals 14 residues. Here the CDR3 reads CATSDPRGSETQYF. The DNA of the CDR3 is TGTGCCACCAGTGACCCCAGGGGGTCAGAGACCCAGTACTTC.

V and J are TRBV6-5 and TRBJ2-7; TRBD1 aligns across 8 bases. V lost 2 bases and J lost 2; bases outside the gene matches: 5. CDR3 size: 15 residues. Germline V gene sequence: CDR1 MNHEY, CDR2 SVGAGI. The DNA of the CDR3 is TGTGCCAGCAGTTACCAGAGACAGGGGCCCTACGAGCAGTACTTC. It is translated as CASSYQRQGPYEQYF.

The chain has TRBV21-1 and TRBJ1-1; no check of the table's D call, TRBD1, against the DNA was made. TRBV21-1 is given as a pseudogene. The CDR3 covers 14 residues. The CDR3 DNA is TGTGCCAGCAGCAAATACCCAGGGGTGACTGAAGCTTTCTTT. Protein: CASSKYPGVTEAFF.

As for this clone: At one end, the junction sequence differs from germline, possibly due to a read error. The CDR3 here is CATSQDYTLNEHF. DNA of the CDR3: TGTGCCACCTCGCAAGACTACACCCTAAACGAGCATTTT. The chain uses TRBV10-3 and TRBJ2-3, with D perhaps TRBD2 (5 bases). The CDR3 has 13 amino acids. From germline, CDR1 is ENHRY and CDR2 SYGVKD.

Written as DNA, the CDR3 is TGTGCCAGCAGCTTAGTACAGAACTATGGCTACACCTTC. Translated: CASSLVQNYGYTF. The chain employs TRBV11-2 and TRBJ1-2; D not certain. The length of the CDR3 is 13 residues. Germline V gene lookup returns CDR1 SGHAT and CDR2 FQNNGV. Between the trimmed V and J ends, which lost 1 base and 2 bases, there was a span of 5 bases.

This clone was seen just once. The chain joins TRBV5-1 to TRBJ2-3; 7 bases are a match to TRBD2. The V and J ends lost 2 bases and 4 bases, in that order; junction bases with no gene match: 7. The CDR3 has 15 residues. The germline V gene encodes CDR1 SGHRS and CDR2 YFSETQ. The CDR3 region has the DNA TGCGCCAGCAGCTTACCGCGGGAGACCTCAGATACGCAGTATTTT. It codes for CASSLPRETSDTQYF. Together with reference TRBV5-1 and TRBJ2-3, the CDR3 gives the full variable domain: KAGVTQTPRYLIKTRGQQVTLSCSPISGHRSVSWYQQTPGQGLQFLFEYFSETQRNKGNFPGRFSGRQFSNSRSEMNVSTLELGDSALYLCASSLPRETSDTQYFGPGTRLTVL.

The V gene is TRBV28, the J gene TRBJ1-1; TRBD1 aligns across 9 bases. This CDR3 has 13 amino acids. The V gene end was trimmed by 2 bases and the J gene end by 14 bases; junction bases not matched to a gene: 9. From germline, CDR1 is MDHEN and CDR2 SYDVKM. The CDR3 sequence: CASSLIGTGNLFF. The CDR3 DNA reads as TGTGCCAGCAGTTTAATCGGGACAGGGAACCTCTTCTTT.

The chain recombines TRBV5-1 with TRBJ1-1, with 11 bases matching TRBD1. J gave up 4 bases and V 3 bases, and 8 bases lay outside the gene matches. The germline V gene encodes CDR1 SGHRS and CDR2 YFSETQ. The CDR3 is 16 residues long. The CDR3 reads CASSSGTGGFGTEAFF. CDR3 coding DNA: TGCGCCAGCAGCTCCGGGACAGGGGGTTTTGGCACTGAAGCTTTCTTT.

The chain joins TRBV5-1 to TRBJ1-6; D ambiguous. The ends were cut back, 0 bases at V and 7 bases at J, with 14 bases in the middle. Looked up from germline, CDR1 is SGHRS and CDR2 is YFSETQ. The CDR3 length is 16 residues. The DNA for the CDR3 is TGCGCCAGCAGCTTGGCCGGGGTCCCGGCGAATTCACCCCTCCACTTT. Translating gives CASSLAGVPANSPLHF.

The chain is built from TRBV5-5 and TRBJ1-5; a weak D match, TRBD1 (5 bases). This CDR3 has 14 residues. Germline assignment: CDR1 SGHKS and CDR2 YYEKEE (reference sequence). V was clipped by 4 bases and J by 0 bases, with 8 bases between them. CDR3 amino acids: CASSLTVSNQPQHF. The DNA for the CDR3 is TGTGCCAGCAGCCTGACAGTTAGCAATCAGCCCCAGCATTTT.

The CDR3 reads CASSSITGQNTGELFF. The CDR3 DNA reads TGTGCCAGCAGTTCGATAACAGGGCAGAACACCGGGGAGCTGTTTTTT. This rearrangement joins TRBV27 to TRBJ2-2, with D possibly being TRBD1 (6 bases). The CDR3 sequence is 16 residues long. V lost 4 bases to trimming and J lost 1 base, with 13 bases between them. The germline gives CDR1 MNHEY, CDR2 SMNVEV (reference sequence).

This clone showed up just once. The chain carries TRBV9 and TRBJ1-1; D might be TRBD1 (6 bases). The CDR3 runs 14 residues. V was pared by 0 bases and J by 8 bases, with 14 bases between. CDR1 and CDR2 from the germline V gene are SGDLS and YYNGEE. CDR3 protein: CASSVGTATLEAFF. Written as DNA, the CDR3 is TGTGCCAGCAGCGTAGGGACAGCCACCCTCGAAGCTTTCTTT.

This chain connects TRBV28 to TRBJ1-2; no reliable D call. CDR1 MDHEN and CDR2 SYDVKM come from the germline V gene. The CDR3 has 12 residues. Trimming removed 3 bases from V and 4 bases from J, with 6 bases in between. CDR3 sequence reads: CASSFSFYGYTF. In nucleotides, the CDR3 is TGTGCCAGCAGTTTCTCGTTCTATGGCTACACCTTC.

The chain couples TRBV7-2 to TRBJ2-1; TRBD2 aligns across 8 bases. This CDR3 spans 15 amino acids. The germline V gene encodes CDR1 SGHTA and CDR2 FQGNSA. The junction had 11 bases not matched to a gene; V was cut back by 4 bases and J by 9 bases. The CDR3 DNA reads TGTGCCAGCAGCTCTCGGGGGGGCCCGTCTCTTGAGCAGTTCTTC. It encodes CASSSRGGPSLEQFF. The full variable domain, rest sourced from reference TRBV7-2 and TRBJ2-1, is GAGVSQSPSNKVTEKGKDVELRCDPISGHTALYWYRQSLGQGLEFLIYFQGNSAPDKSGLPSDRFSAERTGGSVSTLTIQRTQQEDSAVYLCASSSRGGPSLEQFFGPGTRLTVL.

CDR3 sequence reads: CASSPRGGRTEAFF. CDR3 nucleotide sequence: TGTGCCAGCAGCCCCCGTGGGGGGAGAACTGAAGCTTTCTTT. The V gene is TRBV3-1 (or the pseudogene TRBV3-2), the J gene TRBJ1-1, with D perhaps TRBD1 (5 bases). V was pared by 4 bases and J by 5 bases, with 14 bases between. This CDR3 is 14 amino acids long. The germline V gene has CDR1 LGHDT and CDR2 YNNKEL (reference sequence).

A remark on this clone: In the same sample, other DNA sequences code for this CDR3. The V and J genes are TRBV3-1 (or the pseudogene TRBV3-2) and TRBJ1-1, with no clear D. With 4 bases removed from V and 5 bases from J, the gap between germline ends came to 11 bases. Germline CDR1 reads LGHDT; CDR2 reads YNNKEL (reference sequence). The CDR3 consists of 13 residues. In DNA form, the CDR3 reads TGTGCCAGCAGCCCGCTGCGGGGTACTGAAGCTTTCTTT. Translating gives CASSPLRGTEAFF.

This clone was counted a few times. The V gene is TRBV5-1, the J gene TRBJ2-1; no definite D call. The germline gives CDR1 SGHRS, CDR2 YFSETQ. The CDR3 has 14 residues. V lost 4 bases and J lost 4, with 12 bases in between. Written as DNA, the CDR3 is TGCGCCAGCAGCAATGACATCGTTTACAATGAGCAGTTCTTC. Protein: CASSNDIVYNEQFF.

V and J are TRBV3-1 (or the pseudogene TRBV3-2) and TRBJ2-2, with D perhaps matching TRBD2 (5 bases). CDR3 length: 17 residues. Trimming removed 1 base from V and 4 bases from J, with 16 bases in between. The germline V gene has CDR1 LGHDT and CDR2 YNNKEL (reference sequence). The CDR3 sequence: CASSQGLAGRVTGELFF. The CDR3 region has the DNA TGTGCCAGCAGCCAAGGTCTAGCCGGTCGGGTCACCGGGGAGCTGTTTTTT.

The chain carries TRBV7-3 and TRBJ1-2; D possibly corresponds to TRBD1 (6 bases). This CDR3 spans 13 amino acids. Per the germline V gene, CDR1 is SGHTA and CDR2 is FQGTGA. Trimming shortened V by 3 bases and J by 8 bases, and 13 bases separated the two germline ends. The CDR3 reads CASSFNRDTGYTF. The CDR3 DNA sequence: TGTGCCAGCAGCTTTAACCGGGACACCGGCTACACCTTC.

The chain employs TRBV4-2 and TRBJ1-1; D is uncertain. Looked up from germline, CDR1 is LGHNA and CDR2 is YNFKEQ. This CDR3 has 15 amino acids. The V end lost 0 bases, the J end lost 1 base, and 9 bases lay between the germline ends. The CDR3 sequence is CASSQDPLRNTEAFF. Written as DNA, the CDR3 is TGTGCCAGCAGCCAAGACCCCCTTCGGAACACTGAAGCTTTCTTT.

For this clone: The same CDR3 also results from other DNA sequences found in this sample. The chain links TRBV9 to TRBJ1-1; the match to TRBD1 covers 7 bases. CDR1 and CDR2 (germline): SGDLS, YYNGEE. CDR3 size: 14 residues. Germline trimming cut 2 bases from V and 2 bases from J; bases unmatched to any gene: 3. CDR3 in DNA: TGTGCCAGCAGCGTCGAGGGGGCCAACACTGAAGCTTTCTTT. Translating it yields CASSVEGANTEAFF.

This chain joins TRBV6-5 and TRBJ1-2; 9 bases fit TRBD1. CDR1 MNHEY and CDR2 SVGAGI come from the germline V gene. V was pared by 5 bases and J by 3 bases, with 4 bases of the junction left unmatched. The CDR3 runs 14 residues. The CDR3 here is CASSRDRVDYGYTF. As DNA, the CDR3 is TGTGCCAGCAGTCGGGACAGGGTGGACTATGGCTACACCTTC.

This clone has just one count. This chain uses TRBV5-1 with TRBJ2-7; D perhaps matches TRBD1 (6 bases). The germline V gene has CDR1 SGHRS and CDR2 YFSETQ. V lost 4 bases and J 6 bases, leaving 23 bases between the germline ends. The CDR3 extends over 16 amino acids. The CDR3 nucleotides read TGCGCCAGCAGCCAAACGGGACATCGGAACTCGGGCGAGCAGTACTTC. It yields the protein CASSQTGHRNSGEQYF.

The V call is TRBV24-1, the J call TRBJ1-3; TRBD1 aligns across 7 bases. J was trimmed by 2 bases and V by 2 bases; bases with no gene match: 2. Germline CDR1 is KGHDR and CDR2 is SFDVKD. CDR3 length: 15 amino acids. The CDR3 DNA sequence: TGTGCCACCAGTGATTCTACAGGGGCTGGAAACACCATATATTTT. Amino acid sequence: CATSDSTGAGNTIYF.